This T cell receptor beta chain stems from a study of T-cell reconstitution after alpha-beta-depleted transplantation in children. Library preparation (for TCRbeta) was performed with unique molecular identifiers. A single record per CDR3 protein comes from TCRdb applying MiXCR to the PCR reads. The data contain around 410,000 distinct CDR3 sequences, roughly a tenth of them singletons. The germline V gene encodes CDR1 SQVTM and CDR2 ANQGSEA. V lost 6 bases to trimming and J lost 5 bases, with 13 bases between them. The CDR3 consists of 12 residues. The genes are TRBV29-1 and TRBJ1-1; unclear D gene. This clonotype was obtained from a human donor who donated a stem cell graft to a child with acute myeloid leukemia. The specimen comprised PBMCs from the stem cell graft donor, sampled from the stem cell graft. In DNA form, the CDR3 reads TGCAGCGTCATGAGGTCACAGACTGAAGCTTTCTTT. It translates to CSVMRSQTEAFF.